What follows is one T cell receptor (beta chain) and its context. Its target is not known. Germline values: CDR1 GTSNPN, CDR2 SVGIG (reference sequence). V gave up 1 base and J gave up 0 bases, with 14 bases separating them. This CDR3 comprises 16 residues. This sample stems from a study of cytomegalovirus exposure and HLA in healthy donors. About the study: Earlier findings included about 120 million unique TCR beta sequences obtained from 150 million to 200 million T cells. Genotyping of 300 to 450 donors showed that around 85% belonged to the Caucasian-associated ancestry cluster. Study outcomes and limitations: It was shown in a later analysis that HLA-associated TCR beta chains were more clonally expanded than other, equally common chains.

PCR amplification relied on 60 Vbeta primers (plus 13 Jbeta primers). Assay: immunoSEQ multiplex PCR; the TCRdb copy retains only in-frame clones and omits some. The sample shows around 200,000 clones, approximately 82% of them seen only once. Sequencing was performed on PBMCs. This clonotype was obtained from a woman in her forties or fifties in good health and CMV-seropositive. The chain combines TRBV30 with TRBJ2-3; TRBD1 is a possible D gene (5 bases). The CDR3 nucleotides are TGTGCCTGGAGTGCCCCGACAGTATCTAGCACAGATACGCAGTATTTT. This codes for CAWSAPTVSSTDTQYF. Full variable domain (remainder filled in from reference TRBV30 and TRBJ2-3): SQTIHQWPATLVQPVGSPLSLECTVEGTSNPNLYWYRQAAGRGLQLLFYSVGIGQISSEVPQNLSASRPQDRQFILSSKKLLLSDSGFYLCAWSAPTVSSTDTQYFGPGTRLTVL.